This is a list of T cell receptor beta chains from one sample in a study of regulatory T cells in long-lasting Graves disease. MiXCR, applied by TCRdb to the multiplex PCR reads, yields one record per CDR3 protein. The sample yields about 300,000 distinct CDR3 sequences, roughly a fifth seen once. Sequencing used peripheral blood mononuclear cells (PBMCs), obtained when the disease was refractory, from a patient treated with antithyroid drugs. The source is a female donor with Graves disease. Each CDR3 is given with its conserved first and last residue. The D gene is left open where the match is weak.

D gene	CDR3 length	V gene	J gene	CDR3 protein
-	13	TRBV6-9	TRBJ2-7	CASSYGESSEQYF
-	16	TRBV2	TRBJ2-2	CASSALGRSNTGELFF
TRBD1	15	TRBV18	TRBJ2-5	CASSPPGQGQETQYF
TRBD2	13	TRBV7-2	TRBJ2-5	CASSREGLETQYF
-	15	TRBV27	TRBJ2-7	CASSPRGLTFYEQYF
-	13	TRBV30	TRBJ2-2	CAWSVRVTGELFF
TRBD2	17	TRBV11-1	TRBJ2-7	CASSFDFGAGGSYEQYF
-	13	TRBV19	TRBJ1-2	CASSRGEYYGYTF
-	15	TRBV5-1	TRBJ2-5	CASSLADGTQETQYF
-	12	TRBV27	TRBJ1-2	CASSEPGEGYTF
-	19	TRBV7-9	TRBJ1-4	CASSLIGGPSSTTNEKLFF
-	13	TRBV24-1	TRBJ2-3	CATTAGISGTQYF
-	15	TRBV7-2	TRBJ1-3	CASSFNLGRGDTIYF
-	12	TRBV18	TRBJ2-1	CASSPRFNEQFF
-	14	TRBV5-1	TRBJ1-1	CASSLEVQNTEAFF
-	14	TRBV28	TRBJ1-1	CASSPHMRNTEAFF
-	15	TRBV7-2	TRBJ2-5	CASSLARRVQETQYF
-	14	TRBV9	TRBJ2-7	CASSAGTVSYEQYF
-	15	TRBV7-2	TRBJ2-5	CASSLAGGYQETQYF
-	16	TRBV28	TRBJ1-5	CASISPGTRDHQPQHF
TRBD2	14	TRBV6-2/TRBV6-3	TRBJ2-2	CASSPTSGTGELFF
-	15	TRBV5-1	TRBJ2-3	CASSFGLEGTDTQYF
-	12	TRBV11-2	TRBJ2-1	CASSTRTVAQFF
TRBD2	23	TRBV7-2	TRBJ2-4	CASSLTEPSGLAGGRVAKNIQYF
TRBD1	18	TRBV7-8	TRBJ1-4	CASSLGLGTGRGSEKLFF
TRBD2	17	TRBV7-2	TRBJ2-7	CASSPTSLAGGAYEQYF
-	8	TRBV4-2	TRBJ2-5	CASSGQQF
-	14	TRBV19	TRBJ1-1	CASRRGQPNTEAFF
-	14	TRBV29-1	-	CSVTGTAKDNEQFF
-	13	TRBV6-2/TRBV6-3	TRBJ2-5	CASSYGLQETQYF
-	14	TRBV6-5	TRBJ2-7	CASSYSRQGHEQYF
-	14	TRBV4-3	TRBJ2-7	CASSPGPRGPEQYF
-	16	TRBV18	TRBJ2-7	CASSPSSIWTPYEQYF
-	12	TRBV20-1	TRBJ2-7	CSASSVSYEQYF
-	15	TRBV7-8	TRBJ2-7	CASSLDLGSSYEQYF
-	14	TRBV28	TRBJ1-2	CASNGGAGGHGYTF
-	14	TRBV28	TRBJ1-4	CASIRGQEQEKLFF
-	13	TRBV7-2	TRBJ2-7	CASSSWAPDEQYF
-	10	TRBV20-1	TRBJ1-2	CSASPYGYTF
-	14	TRBV30	TRBJ2-7	CAWSVTGSGYEQYF